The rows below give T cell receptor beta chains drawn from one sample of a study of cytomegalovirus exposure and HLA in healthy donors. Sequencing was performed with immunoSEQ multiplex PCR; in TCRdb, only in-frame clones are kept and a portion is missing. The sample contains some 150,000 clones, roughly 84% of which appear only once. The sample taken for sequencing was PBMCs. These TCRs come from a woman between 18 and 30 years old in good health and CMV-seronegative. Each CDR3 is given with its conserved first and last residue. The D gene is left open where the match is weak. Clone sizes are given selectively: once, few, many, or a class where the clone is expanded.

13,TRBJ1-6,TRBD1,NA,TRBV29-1,TGCAGCGGGGGAACAGGGGGAAATTCACCCCTCCACTTT,CSGGTGGNSPLHF
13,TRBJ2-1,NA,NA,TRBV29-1,TGCAGCGTTGGGTTAATAGTTGGTAATGAGCAGTTCTTC,CSVGLIVGNEQFF
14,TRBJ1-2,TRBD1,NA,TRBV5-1,TGCGCCAGCAGCTTATTGGACAGGGACTATGGCTACACCTTC,CASSLLDRDYGYTF
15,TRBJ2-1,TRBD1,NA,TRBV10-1,TGCGCCAGCAGTTCCGGGACAGGGCTAAACAATGAGCAGTTCTTC,CASSSGTGLNNEQFF
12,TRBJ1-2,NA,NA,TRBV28,TGTGCCAGCAGTTTACAAGCCTATGGCTACACCTTC,CASSLQAYGYTF
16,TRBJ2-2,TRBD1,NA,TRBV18,TGTGCCAGCTCACCGCGGACAGGGGGTCACACCGGGGAGCTGTTTTTT,CASSPRTGGHTGELFF
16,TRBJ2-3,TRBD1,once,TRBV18,TGTGCCAGCTCTCGAACCGGGACAGGGGGCCCAGATACGCAGTATTTT,CASSRTGTGGPDTQYF
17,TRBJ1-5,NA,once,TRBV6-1,TGTGCCAGCAGTGAAGCTAGGGTAGGGGGAACCCTACAGCCCCAGCATTTT,CASSEARVGGTLQPQHF
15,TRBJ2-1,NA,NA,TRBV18,TGTGCCAGCTCACCCGGGGCACACAGGGTCAATGAGCAGTTCTTC,CASSPGAHRVNEQFF
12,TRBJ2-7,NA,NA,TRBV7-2,TGTGCCAGCAGCTCCTCCTCCTACGAGCAGTACTTC,CASSSSSYEQYF
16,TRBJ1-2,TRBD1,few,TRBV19,TGTGCCAGTAGCCGGTCGACAGGGCGGATGTACTATGGCTACACCTTC,CASSRSTGRMYYGYTF
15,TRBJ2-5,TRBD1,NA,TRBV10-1,TGCGCCAGCAGTGCGAGACAGGGGTTTCTAGAGACCCAGTACTTC,CASSARQGFLETQYF
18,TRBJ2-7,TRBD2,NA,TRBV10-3,TGTGCCATCAGCGACACCCTGGGCCTAGCGGGGGTCCCCTACGAGCAGTACTTC,CAISDTLGLAGVPYEQYF
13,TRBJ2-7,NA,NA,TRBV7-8,TGTGCCAGCGCCGTTGGAAGCAGGTACGAGCAGTACTTC,CASAVGSRYEQYF
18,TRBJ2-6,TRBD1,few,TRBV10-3,TGTGCCATCAGTGAGCGTGGACAGGTGAACTCTGGGGCCAACGTCCTGACTTTC,CAISERGQVNSGANVLTF
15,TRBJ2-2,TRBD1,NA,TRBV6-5,TGTGCCAGCAGTTCCGGGACAGGGGGCATCGGGGAGCTGTTTTTT,CASSSGTGGIGELFF
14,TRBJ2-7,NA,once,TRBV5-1,TGCGCCAGCAGCTTGGTTACACCTTCCTACGAGCAGTACTTC,CASSLVTPSYEQYF
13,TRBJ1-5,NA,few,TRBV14,TGTGCCAGCAGCACCTTAGCACACTCCTTCCAGCATTTT,CASSTLAHSFQHF
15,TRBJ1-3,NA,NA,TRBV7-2,TGTGCCAGCAGCCAGGAAAGTTCGGGGGGAAACACCATATATTTT,CASSQESSGGNTIYF
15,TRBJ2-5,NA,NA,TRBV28,TGTGCCAGCAGTTTTTATAGGGGGGGGGTGCAGACCCAGTACTTC,CASSFYRGGVQTQYF
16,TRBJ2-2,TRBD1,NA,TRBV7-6,TGTGCCAGCAGCACGGACAGGGGTTACAACACCGGGGAGCTGTTTTTT,CASSTDRGYNTGELFF
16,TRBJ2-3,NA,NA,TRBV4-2,TGTGCCAGCAGCCAAGATGCAAGCGCCCGCACAGATACGCAGTATTTT,CASSQDASARTDTQYF
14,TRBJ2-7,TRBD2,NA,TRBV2,TGTGCCAGCAGTGAGCAGCGGGAGAGCTACGAGCAGTACTTC,CASSEQRESYEQYF
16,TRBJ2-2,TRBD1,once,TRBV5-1,TGCGCCAGCAGCTCTGGACAGGGGGCAAACACCGGGGAGCTGTTTTTT,CASSSGQGANTGELFF
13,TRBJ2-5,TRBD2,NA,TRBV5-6,TGTGCCAGCAGCTTACCTAGCGGGGAGACCCAGTACTTC,CASSLPSGETQYF
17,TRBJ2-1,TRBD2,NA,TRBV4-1,TGCGCCAGCAGCCAGGGGACTAGCGGAGATAGGTACAATGAGCAGTTCTTC,CASSQGTSGDRYNEQFF
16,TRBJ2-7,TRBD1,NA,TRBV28,TGTGCCAGCAGTTCCCCGCCGGGACAGGGGGTGCTCGAGCAGTACTTC,CASSSPPGQGVLEQYF
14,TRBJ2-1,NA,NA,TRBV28,TGTGCCAGCAGTTTATTAGGACTTCTCTATGAGCAGTTCTTC,CASSLLGLLYEQFF
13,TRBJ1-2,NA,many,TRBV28,TGTGCCAGCAGTTTCCGGGGAATCTATGGCTACACCTTC,CASSFRGIYGYTF
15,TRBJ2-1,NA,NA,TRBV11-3,TGTGCCAGCAGCCCACCGGGCGGGAATCCCGGTGAGCAGTTCTTC,CASSPPGGNPGEQFF
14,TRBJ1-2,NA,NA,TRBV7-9,TGTGCCAGCAGCTTTGGCATTGGGAGATATGGCTACACCTTC,CASSFGIGRYGYTF
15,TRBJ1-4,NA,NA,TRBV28,TGTGCCAGCAGTCCAAGGGCCAGGGGAAATGAAAAACTGTTTTTT,CASSPRARGNEKLFF
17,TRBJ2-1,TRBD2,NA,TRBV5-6,TGTGCCAGCAGCCTCTTACAACTAGCGGGGGATAACAATGAGCAGTTCTTC,CASSLLQLAGDNNEQFF
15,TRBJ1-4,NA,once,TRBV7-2,TGTGCCAGCAGCTTAGCGGGCAGGTTTAATGAAAAACTGTTTTTT,CASSLAGRFNEKLFF
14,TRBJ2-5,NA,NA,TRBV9,TGTGCCAGCAGCGTAGGTGGGCAGCTAGAGACCCAGTACTTC,CASSVGGQLETQYF
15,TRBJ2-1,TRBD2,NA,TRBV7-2,TGTGCCAGCAGCTCTCTAGCGGGGGGCTACAATGAGCAGTTCTTC,CASSSLAGGYNEQFF
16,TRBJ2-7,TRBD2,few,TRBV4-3,TGCGCCAGCAGCCAAATTTTAGCGGGACCTCTAGTTGAGCAGTACTTC,CASSQILAGPLVEQYF
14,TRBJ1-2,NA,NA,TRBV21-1,TGTGCCAGCAGGACCGGGACTTACCTTGATGGCTACACCTTC,CASRTGTYLDGYTF
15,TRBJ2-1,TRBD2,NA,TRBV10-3,TGTGCCATCAGCCGACTAGCGGAGACTTACAATGAGCAGTTCTTC,CAISRLAETYNEQFF
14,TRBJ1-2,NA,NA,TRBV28,TGTGCCAGCAGTTTACCTTCCGGCGGCTATGGCTACACCTTC,CASSLPSGGYGYTF
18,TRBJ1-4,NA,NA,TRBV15,TGTGCCACCAGCAGAGATTCGGGGGGCACCTTTGGTAGTGAAAAACTGTTTTTT,CATSRDSGGTFGSEKLFF
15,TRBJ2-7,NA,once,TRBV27,TGTGCCAGCAGTGAACGGGGGTGGGGCTCCTACGAGCAGTACTTC,CASSERGWGSYEQYF
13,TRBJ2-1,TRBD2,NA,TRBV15,TGTGCCACCAGCAGCGGGGGGATCGATGAGCAGTTCTTC,CATSSGGIDEQFF
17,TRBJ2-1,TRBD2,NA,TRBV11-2,TGTGCCAGCAGCTTAGATGTCGCGGGGGGCTCCTACAATGAGCAGTTCTTC,CASSLDVAGGSYNEQFF
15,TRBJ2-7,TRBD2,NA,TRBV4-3,TGCGCCAGCAGCCAAGCTAGCGGAGCCCCCTACGAGCAGTACTTC,CASSQASGAPYEQYF
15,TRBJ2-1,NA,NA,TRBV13,TGTGCCAGCAGCTTAGGTCGCCAGGGGCTTGATGAGCAGTTCTTC,CASSLGRQGLDEQFF
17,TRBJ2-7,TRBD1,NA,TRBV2,TGTGCCAGCAGTGTCATAAAACCGGGACAGGGGGCAAGTGAGCAGTACTTC,CASSVIKPGQGASEQYF
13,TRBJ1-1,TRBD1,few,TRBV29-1,TGCAGCGCGCTACGACAGGGGAACACTGAAGCTTTCTTT,CSALRQGNTEAFF
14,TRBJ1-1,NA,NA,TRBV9,TGTGCCAGCAGCGTAGCCCCAGGGTGGGCTGAAGCTTTCTTT,CASSVAPGWAEAFF
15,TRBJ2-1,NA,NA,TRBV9,TGTGCCAGCAGCCCTGTTCCTAGGGGTTACAATGAGCAGTTCTTC,CASSPVPRGYNEQFF
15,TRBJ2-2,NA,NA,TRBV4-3,TGCGCCAGCAGCCAGGGGCTAGATGGATCCGGGGAGCTGTTTTTT,CASSQGLDGSGELFF
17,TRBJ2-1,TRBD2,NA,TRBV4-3,TGCGCCAGCAGCCGAGAGATTAGCGGGCTTTCCTACAATGAGCAGTTCTTC,CASSREISGLSYNEQFF
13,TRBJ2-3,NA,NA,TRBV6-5,TGTGCCAGCAGTCCAGGGCCTTCCACTACGCAGTATTTT,CASSPGPSTTQYF
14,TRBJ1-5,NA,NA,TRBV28,TGTGCCATAGCCGGGGGGGCGGGCAATCAGCCCCAGCATTTT,CAIAGGAGNQPQHF
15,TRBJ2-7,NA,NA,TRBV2,TGTGCCAGCACCATCGAGAGACGGGTCTCCTACGAGCAGTACTTC,CASTIERRVSYEQYF
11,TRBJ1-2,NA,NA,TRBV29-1,TGCAGCTCTCGGGGGGACTATGGCTACACCTTC,CSSRGDYGYTF
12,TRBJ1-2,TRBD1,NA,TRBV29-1,TGCAGCGTTTCCGGGACAGGGCGTGGCTACACCTTC,CSVSGTGRGYTF